The rows below give T cell receptor beta chains drawn from one sample of a study of CD8+ T cells in alopecia areata. The protocol was immunoSEQ multiplex PCR, while the TCRdb copy is restricted to in-frame clones and leaves out a portion. Of about 110,000 clones in the sample, about four fifths were seen once. This sample comprised CD8+ T cells sorted from blood, obtained at week 24, from a patient treated with tofacitinib. These receptors were collected from a human donor with alopecia areata. Both conserved end residues are part of each CDR3. D genes are given only for firm matches. A clone size is listed for some rows: how often the clone was seen (once, few, many), or a class if it is expanded.

TRBV13	TRBJ2-7	NA	NA	TGTGCCAGCAGCAAGGGGAACGAGCAGTACTTC	CASSKGNEQYF
TRBV7-9	TRBJ2-3	TRBD1	NA	TGTGCCAGCAGCATACCTTACAGGGGGAGTAGCACAGATACGCAGTATTTT	CASSIPYRGSSTDTQYF
TRBV7-8	TRBJ2-7	TRBD1	NA	TGTGCCAGCAGCCCCCGGACAGGGTACCACGAGCAGTACTTC	CASSPRTGYHEQYF
TRBV2	TRBJ2-1	TRBD2	NA	TGTGCCAGCGAACCTTCACTAGCGGGGGGGGACAATGAGCAGTTCTTC	CASEPSLAGGDNEQFF
TRBV29-1	TRBJ2-2	TRBD2	few	TGCAGCGTTGAAATAGCGGGGGGGCCACCCGGGGAGCTGTTTTTT	CSVEIAGGPPGELFF
TRBV9	TRBJ2-3	NA	NA	TGTGCCAGCAGCGAACACGGACTTACAGACGGTGCAGATACGCAGTATTTT	CASSEHGLTDGADTQYF
TRBV5-1	TRBJ2-7	TRBD1	NA	TGCGCCAGCAGCTTACAGGGGGCTCCCTACGAGCAGTACTTC	CASSLQGAPYEQYF
TRBV6-5	TRBJ2-7	NA	NA	TGTGCCAGCACCAAAGGGGCAGAGACCAACGAGCAGTACTTC	CASTKGAETNEQYF
TRBV19	TRBJ2-5	NA	NA	TGTGCCAGTAGTCGGGGACTCCGAGGGGAGACCCAGTACTTC	CASSRGLRGETQYF
TRBV11-2	TRBJ2-1	NA	NA	TGTGCCAGCAGCTTAGATACCTTTGGGTACCCCGTCAACAATGAGCAGTTCTTC	CASSLDTFGYPVNNEQFF
TRBV7-7	TRBJ2-5	NA	NA	TGTGCTAGCAGCTTAGAAGCAGGGGGGGAGACCCAGTACTTC	CASSLEAGGETQYF
TRBV29-1	TRBJ1-1	NA	NA	TGCAGCGTTGGGTGGGGAGGCACTGAAGCTTTCTTT	CSVGWGGTEAFF
TRBV4-3	TRBJ2-7	TRBD1	once	TGCGCCAGCAGCCCGACCCTACAGGGGAACTACTACGAGCAGTACTTC	CASSPTLQGNYYEQYF
TRBV4-3	TRBJ2-5	NA	NA	TGCGCCAGCAGCCAGTTAGGGGCGCCCAATCAAGAGACCCAGTACTTC	CASSQLGAPNQETQYF
TRBV4-3	TRBJ2-1	TRBD1	NA	TGCGCCAGCAGCCCCGGGGGACAGGGCCGCTTCTTC	CASSPGGQGRFF
TRBV6-5	TRBJ1-1	NA	NA	TGTGCCAGCAGCCCCGATGCGAACACTGAAGCTTTCTTT	CASSPDANTEAFF
TRBV30	TRBJ1-4	NA	NA	TGTGCCTGGAGTGTAGCGGGTCTTTGGGAAAAACTGTTTTTT	CAWSVAGLWEKLFF
TRBV4-3	TRBJ1-1	NA	NA	TGCGCCAGCAGCCAAGATCGAGGGAACACTGAAGCTTTCTTT	CASSQDRGNTEAFF
TRBV27	TRBJ1-5	NA	NA	TGTGCCAGCAGTTTAGGCGGAATTCAGCCCCAGCATTTT	CASSLGGIQPQHF
TRBV5-4	TRBJ2-7	NA	NA	TGTGCCAGCAGCTTGGCTCAGGGATCCTACGAGCAGTACTTC	CASSLAQGSYEQYF
TRBV4-1	TRBJ1-1	TRBD1	NA	TGCGCCAGCAGCCAAGGGGCGACAGGGGCCTATGAAGCTTTCTTT	CASSQGATGAYEAFF
TRBV11-2	TRBJ2-1	TRBD2	NA	TGTGCCAGCACCTTACTAGCGGGGGGCTCCAGCTCCTACAATGAGCAGTTCTTC	CASTLLAGGSSSYNEQFF
TRBV4-3	TRBJ2-7	NA	once	TGCGCCAGCAGCCAAGGACAGGACCCCTCCTACGAGCAGTACTTC	CASSQGQDPSYEQYF
TRBV4-1	TRBJ2-7	TRBD1	NA	TGCGCCAGCAGCCAACCCACAGGGGTTTTCTCCTACGAGCAGTACTTC	CASSQPTGVFSYEQYF
TRBV11-2	TRBJ2-7	NA	NA	TGTGCCAGCAGCTTATTCTTAGGGGGGCACGAGCAGTACTTC	CASSLFLGGHEQYF
TRBV7-9	TRBJ2-7	NA	once	TGTGCCAGCAGCTTAGAAGGGGTAGACTACGAGCAGTACTTC	CASSLEGVDYEQYF
TRBV7-9	TRBJ2-7	TRBD2	NA	TGTGCCAGCAGCTTAAAAAGCGGGGGGTCCCCCTACGAGCAGTACTTC	CASSLKSGGSPYEQYF
TRBV5-4	TRBJ2-7	NA	NA	TGTGCCAGCAGCTTGGATGGGCCAGCCCAGACCTACGAGCAGTACTTC	CASSLDGPAQTYEQYF
TRBV29-1	TRBJ2-2	TRBD2	NA	TGCAGCGTTGGAGTCGGGGGGAGCGGGGAGCTGTTATTT	CSVGVGGSGELLF
TRBV12-5	TRBJ2-7	NA	NA	TGTGCTAGTGGTTTGCCCGGCCAGCCCGAGCAGTACTTC	CASGLPGQPEQYF
TRBV7-9	TRBJ1-4	NA	NA	TGTGCCAGCAGCTTAGTGGTGACAGCCCTTAATGAAAAACTGTTTTTT	CASSLVVTALNEKLFF
TRBV5-1	TRBJ1-4	NA	NA	TGCGCCAGCAGCTTCGAAGATGAAAAACTGTTTTTT	CASSFEDEKLFF
TRBV12-5	TRBJ2-1	TRBD1	once	TGTGCTAGTGGTTTGGTACACGCGACAGGGTCTGAGCAGTTCTTC	CASGLVHATGSEQFF
TRBV29-1	TRBJ1-3	NA	NA	TGCAGCGTTGAAGACTCCAGGGTTCCCACTGGAAACACCATATATTTT	CSVEDSRVPTGNTIYF
TRBV13	TRBJ2-3	NA	NA	TGTGCCAGCAGCTTAGTGGTCGCAGATACGCAGTATTTT	CASSLVVADTQYF
TRBV4-3	TRBJ1-4	NA	NA	TGCGCCAGCAGCCAACTCCTCCGGGACCATACAACTAATGAAAAACTGTTTTTT	CASSQLLRDHTTNEKLFF
TRBV12-5	TRBJ2-7	NA	NA	TGTGCTAGTGGTTTCCAACTGAGGGGTTCCTACGAGCAGTACTTC	CASGFQLRGSYEQYF
TRBV6-5	TRBJ1-1	NA	NA	TGTGCCAGCAGTTGGCAGGCCCCGAACACTGAAGCTTTCTTT	CASSWQAPNTEAFF
TRBV19	TRBJ1-5	NA	NA	TGTGCCAGCGGGACGACAGATAGCAATCAGCCCCAGCATTTT	CASGTTDSNQPQHF
TRBV11-2	TRBJ2-3	NA	NA	TGTGCCAGCAGCTTAGTTAGGATAAACACAGATACGCAGTATTTT	CASSLVRINTDTQYF
TRBV5-6	TRBJ2-7	TRBD2	NA	TGTGCCAGCAGCCCCGCTGACGGGGAGCGGGGGTTCTCCTACGAGCAGTACTTC	CASSPADGERGFSYEQYF
TRBV11-1	TRBJ2-3	TRBD1	NA	TGTGCCAGCAGCTTACCGGGACAGCTCACAGATACGCAGTATTTT	CASSLPGQLTDTQYF
TRBV4-1	TRBJ1-5	NA	NA	TGCGCCAGCAGCCAAGATTGGCTGGGGAGCAATCAGCCCCAGCATTTT	CASSQDWLGSNQPQHF
TRBV27	TRBJ1-1	TRBD1	NA	TGTGCCAGCAGTTTATCGATCCTGACAGGGGGTCACACTGAAGCTTTCTTT	CASSLSILTGGHTEAFF
TRBV4-3	TRBJ1-5	TRBD1	NA	TGCGCCAGCAGCCAATGGTCTCGGGACAGACCGAATAGCAATCAGCCCCAGCATTTT	CASSQWSRDRPNSNQPQHF
TRBV5-1	TRBJ1-1	NA	NA	TGCGCCAGCAGCTTGAGGTCGGTGAACACTGAAGCTTTCTTT	CASSLRSVNTEAFF
TRBV7-9	TRBJ2-1	TRBD2	NA	TGTGCCAGCAGCCCCACGAGCGGGGGCAGGTACAATGAGCAGTTCTTC	CASSPTSGGRYNEQFF
TRBV29-1	TRBJ2-3	NA	once	TGCAGCGTTGCTAGTCGCACAGATACGCAGTATTTT	CSVASRTDTQYF
TRBV6-5	TRBJ2-6	NA	NA	TGTGCCAGCAGTTACGAGGCAGGTGGGGCCAACGTCCTGACTTTC	CASSYEAGGANVLTF
TRBV2	TRBJ2-1	TRBD2	few	TGTGCCAGCAGTAAGACTAGCGGGGGGGTCTACAATGAGCAGTTCTTC	CASSKTSGGVYNEQFF
TRBV2	TRBJ2-1	NA	NA	TGTGCCAGCAGAGTCGTTGAGCAGTTCTTC	CASRVVEQFF
TRBV29-1	TRBJ2-5	TRBD1	NA	TGCAGCGTTGAAGTCGGGACAGGGACAGAGACCCAGTACTTC	CSVEVGTGTETQYF
TRBV5-1	TRBJ2-3	NA	NA	TGCGCCAGCAGCCTGACTTTAGCTAGCACAGATACGCAGTATTTT	CASSLTLASTDTQYF
TRBV6-1	TRBJ2-5	TRBD1	NA	TGTGCCAGCAGTGAAAAGTTCGACAGGGCCCAAGAGACCCAGTACTTC	CASSEKFDRAQETQYF